These 17 T cell receptor beta chains were all obtained from the same sample, sequenced in a study of early T cells in non-severe SARS-CoV-2 infection. TCRdb reprocessed the 5' RACE reads with MiXCR, giving one entry per CDR3 protein. The data contain tens of thousands of distinct CDR3 sequences, around a tenth of them singletons. Sequencing was done on a sample of whole blood. Receptors originate from an adult who was a healthcare worker with PCR-confirmed SARS-CoV-2 infection or an uninfected control (not recorded which).

This chain links TRBV6-2 or TRBV6-3 with TRBJ2-4; D is ambiguous. This CDR3 has 14 amino acids. The germline CDR1 and CDR2 sequences are MNHEY and SVGEGT. V was shortened by 2 bases and J by 3 bases, with 8 bases between the two germline ends. CDR3 amino acids: CASSYATFKNIQYF. CDR3 nucleotides: TGTGCCAGCAGTTACGCGACTTTCAAAAACATTCAGTACTTC.

Comments on this clonotype: A much larger clone is a single base away; this may be a read error. The CDR3 protein is CASSYTGELFF. CDR3 coding DNA: TGTGCCAGCAGCTACACCGGGGAGCTGTTTTTT. The chain couples TRBV12-3 or TRBV12-4 to TRBJ2-2, with D unclear. The CDR3 length is 11 residues. Trimming took 6 bases from V and 3 from J, leaving 2 bases between them.

V and J are TRBV5-6 and TRBJ1-1; 8 bases agree with TRBD1. The CDR3 consists of 16 residues. V dropped 1 base and J dropped 3; count of bases not matched to a gene: 8. CDR1 is SGHDT and CDR2 is YYEEEE in the germline V gene. The CDR3 DNA sequence: TGTGCCAGCAGCTTGAAAACAGGGGGATTTGACACTGAAGCTTTCTTT. Translating gives CASSLKTGGFDTEAFF.

V is TRBV20-1 and J is TRBJ1-1; D uncertain. Deletions cut 6 bases from V and 5 bases from J, with 7 bases between. Per the germline V gene, CDR1 is DFQATT and CDR2 is SNEGSKA (reference sequence). This CDR3 spans 10 amino acids. DNA of the CDR3: TGCAGTGCCCCCCGGACTGAAGCTTTCTTT. This encodes CSAPRTEAFF.

This chain connects TRBV7-2 to TRBJ2-1, with TRBD2 matching 12 bases. CDR1 and CDR2 from the germline V gene are SGHTA and FQGNSA. CDR3 size: 17 residues. Losses at the gene ends were 0 bases for V and 6 bases for J; bases not matched to a gene: 6. CDR3 DNA: TGTGCCAGCAGCTTAGCCGCGGGGACTAGCGGGCCCAATGAGCAGTTCTTC. Translation: CASSLAAGTSGPNEQFF.

In its sample, this clonotype was seen a few times. The chain combines TRBV5-1 with TRBJ2-1, with 7 nucleotides matching TRBD1. The junction had 13 bases not matched to a gene; V was cut back by 5 bases and J by 5 bases. From germline, CDR1 is SGHRS and CDR2 YFSETQ. This CDR3 contains 16 residues. The CDR3 DNA reads TGCGCCAGCAGGGGATCGGACAGGCGATGGGACAATGAGCAGTTCTTC. It codes for CASRGSDRRWDNEQFF.

This clonotype was observed a handful of times. The chain combines TRBV10-3 with TRBJ2-3; D ambiguous. This CDR3 is built from 13 residues. Germline V lookup: CDR1 ENHRY, CDR2 SYGVKD. The V end lost 2 bases, the J end lost 6 bases, and 9 bases lay between the germline ends. This CDR3 is CAISEATTDTQYF. Written as DNA, the CDR3 is TGTGCCATCAGTGAGGCCACAACGGATACGCAGTATTTT.

At least ten counts were recorded for this clonotype. CDR3 DNA sequence: TGCGCCAGCAGCGATCGACAGGGGTTCAACACTGAAGCTTTCTTT. As protein: CASSDRQGFNTEAFF. This chain connects TRBV5-1 to TRBJ1-1, with 8 positions matching TRBD1. In germline, CDR1 is SGHRS, CDR2 YFSETQ. V was pared by 4 bases and J by 2 bases, with 7 bases of the junction left unmatched. The CDR3 runs to 15 residues. The variable domain in full, completed from reference TRBV5-1 and TRBJ1-1, reads KAGVTQTPRYLIKTRGQQVTLSCSPISGHRSVSWYQQTPGQGLQFLFEYFSETQRNKGNFPGRFSGRQFSNSRSEMNVSTLELGDSALYLCASSDRQGFNTEAFFGQGTRLTVV.

The chain employs TRBV20-1 and TRBJ2-7; 9 bases fit TRBD1. The ends lost 5 bases at V and 4 bases at J; junction bases unmatched: 12. From germline, CDR1 is DFQATT and CDR2 SNEGSKA (reference sequence). The CDR3 runs to 15 residues. Written as DNA, the CDR3 is TGCAGTGCTGTAAGACCTACAGGGGGCTTTTACGAGCAGTACTTC. Translation: CSAVRPTGGFYEQYF.

This clonotype was observed many times. This chain uses TRBV6-6 with TRBJ1-1; perhaps TRBD1 as D (6 bases). The CDR3 is 14 residues long. The germline gives CDR1 MNHNY, CDR2 SVGAGI (reference sequence). V dropped 2 bases and J dropped 5 bases, with 12 bases sitting between them. The CDR3 DNA sequence: TGTGCCAGCAGTTACGGGCAGGGGAGGACTGAAGCTTTCTTT. Translated: CASSYGQGRTEAFF.

This clonotype showed up many times. V is TRBV19 and J is TRBJ2-2; D gene unclear. CDR3 length: 15 residues. Germline assignment: CDR1 LNHDA and CDR2 SQIVND (reference sequence). The ends were cut back, 6 bases at V and 5 bases at J, with 16 bases in the middle. The CDR3 protein is CASRQGGPMTGELFF. The CDR3, as DNA: TGTGCCAGTAGGCAAGGCGGCCCGATGACCGGGGAGCTGTTTTTT.

This clonotype was found a few times. The genes are TRBV9 and TRBJ1-1; D remains ambiguous. CDR3 length equals 13 residues. Germline CDR1 and CDR2: SGDLS and YYNGEE. V lost 0 bases and J 3 bases, leaving 6 bases between the germline ends. This CDR3 is CASSVEQDTEAFF. The CDR3 DNA reads TGTGCCAGCAGCGTAGAGCAGGACACTGAAGCTTTCTTT. The full variable domain, completed using reference TRBV9 and TRBJ1-1, is DSGVTQTPKHLITATGQRVTLRCSPRSGDLSVYWYQQSLDQGLQFLIQYYNGEERAKGNILERFSAQQFPDLHSELNLSSLELGDSALYFCASSVEQDTEAFFGQGTRLTVV.

This clonotype was counted between two and nine times. This chain links TRBV7-2 with TRBJ2-3, with unresolved D. The CDR3 has 15 amino acids. V shed 3 bases and J shed 0 bases, with 10 bases lying between them. Per germline, CDR1 SGHTA and CDR2 FQGNSA. This CDR3 is CASSFDPGSTDTQYF. In DNA, the CDR3 is TGTGCCAGCAGCTTCGATCCGGGTAGCACAGATACGCAGTATTTT.

This clonotype was picked up many times. The rearrangement joins TRBV12-3 or TRBV12-4 to TRBJ2-7; D possibly corresponds to TRBD1 (6 bases). V dropped 3 bases and J dropped 7 bases, with 13 bases sitting between them. The CDR3 consists of 13 residues. The CDR3 DNA reads as TGTGCCAGCAGTTTTTCCAGGGGTGGAGAGCAGTACTTC. Translation: CASSFSRGGEQYF.

This clonotype appeared many times. The V and J genes are TRBV7-9 and TRBJ2-3; the D gene is possibly TRBD2 (5 bases). The V gene lost 10 bases and the J gene lost 2 bases, with 16 bases spanning the gap. CDR3 size: 14 residues. The germline CDR1 and CDR2 sequences are SEHNR and FQNEAQ (reference sequence). The DNA for the CDR3 is TGTGCCACCGGAAAAAGCGGTCTCACAGATACGCAGTATTTT. This sequence encodes CATGKSGLTDTQYF.

The chain couples TRBV5-1 to TRBJ2-7, with TRBD1 as a possible D gene (6 bases). This CDR3 spans 16 amino acids. Germline CDR1 and CDR2: SGHRS and YFSETQ. V was pared by 0 bases and J by 0 bases, with 13 bases between. The CDR3 is CASSLVGTPSSYEQYF. The CDR3, as DNA: TGCGCCAGCAGCTTGGTAGGGACACCGAGCTCCTACGAGCAGTACTTC.

The rearrangement uses TRBV9 and TRBJ2-1; 9 nucleotides line up with TRBD1. The CDR3 runs to 14 residues. Germline V gives CDR1 SGDLS, CDR2 YYNGEE. The V gene end was trimmed by 4 bases and the J gene end by 5 bases; junction bases not matched to a gene: 4. DNA of the CDR3: TGTGCCAGCAGCCCGGGACAGGGCGACAATGAGCAGTTCTTC. Protein product: CASSPGQGDNEQFF.